This T cell receptor beta chain was recorded in a study of T-cell reconstitution after alpha-beta-depleted transplantation in children. It was with unique molecular identifiers that the TCRbeta library was prepared. Using its own MiXCR run on the PCR reads, TCRdb lists one record per CDR3 protein. The sample contains more than 450,000 distinct CDR3 sequences, approximately 20% of which appear only once. This clonotype was observed a handful of times. This CDR3 comprises 15 residues. V trimming: 4 bases; J trimming: 3 bases; junction bases outside the gene matches: 6. CDR1 SGHRS and CDR2 YFSETQ come from the germline V gene.

The V and J genes are TRBV5-1 and TRBJ2-7, with 11 bases identical to TRBD1. The material sequenced was PBMCs from the stem cell graft donor, taken from the stem cell graft. The TCR was taken from a human donor who donated a stem cell graft to a child with acute lymphoblastic leukemia. The CDR3, as DNA: TGCGCCAGCAGCACCGGACAGGGGGCAATCTACGAGCAGTACTTC. Residues: CASSTGQGAIYEQYF.